This TCR beta chain was identified during a study of blood T cell repertoires in COVID-19. The overall study: The United States, Italy and Spain provided the acute and convalescent COVID-19 samples.

The repertoire was sequenced with immunoSEQ multiplex PCR; TCRdb's copy has only in-frame clones and lacks some. The sample lists 60,000 to 80,000 clones; almost 85% were seen once. The ends lost 2 bases at V and 6 bases at J; junction bases unmatched: 9. The CDR3 contains 16 residues. Germline CDR1 reads SGHTA; CDR2 reads FQGNSA. The chain joins TRBV7-2 to TRBJ2-2; 7 nucleotides line up with TRBD1. What was sequenced was peripheral blood. The TCR originated in a man between 50 and 59 years old with active COVID-19. This chain's CDR3 is CASSLRLTGAAGELFF. The CDR3 DNA sequence: TGTGCCAGCAGCTTAAGGCTAACAGGGGCGGCCGGGGAGCTGTTTTTT.